This T cell receptor (beta chain) is drawn from a study of blood T cell repertoires in COVID-19. The sample holds one count of this clone. With V trimmed by 8 bases and J by 2 bases, 17 bases remained unmatched. The CDR3 has 17 residues. Per germline, CDR1 MGHDK and CDR2 SYGVNS. Some clones are missing from TCRdb's copy, which holds only in-frame ones; the method was immunoSEQ multiplex PCR. The sample includes about 200,000 clones, about 85% of them seen just once. V usage is TRBV25-1 and J usage is TRBJ2-7, with 8 nucleotides matching TRBD1. This sequence was found in a woman older than 75 with acute or convalescent COVID-19. The specimen was peripheral blood. The CDR3 reads CASAARTGFPGAYEQYF. Here the CDR3 DNA reads TGTGCCAGCGCTGCGAGGACAGGGTTCCCGGGAGCCTACGAGCAGTACTTC.